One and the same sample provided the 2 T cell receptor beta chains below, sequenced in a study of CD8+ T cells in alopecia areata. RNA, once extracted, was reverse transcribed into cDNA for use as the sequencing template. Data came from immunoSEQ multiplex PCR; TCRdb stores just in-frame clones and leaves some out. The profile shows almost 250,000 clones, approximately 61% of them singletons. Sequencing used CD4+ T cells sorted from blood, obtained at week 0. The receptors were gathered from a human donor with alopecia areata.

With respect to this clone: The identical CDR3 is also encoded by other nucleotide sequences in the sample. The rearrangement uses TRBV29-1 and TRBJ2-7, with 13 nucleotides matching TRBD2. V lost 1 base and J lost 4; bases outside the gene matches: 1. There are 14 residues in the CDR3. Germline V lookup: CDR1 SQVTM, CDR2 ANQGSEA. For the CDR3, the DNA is TGCAGCGTTGAAGGACTAGCGGGGGGTTACGAGCAGTACTTC. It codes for CSVEGLAGGYEQYF.

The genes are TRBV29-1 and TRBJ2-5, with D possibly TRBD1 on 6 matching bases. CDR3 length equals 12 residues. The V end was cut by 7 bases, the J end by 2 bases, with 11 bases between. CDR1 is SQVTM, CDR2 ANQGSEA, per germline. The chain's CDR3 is CSGEDSQETQYF. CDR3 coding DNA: TGCAGCGGTGAGGACAGTCAAGAGACCCAGTACTTC.